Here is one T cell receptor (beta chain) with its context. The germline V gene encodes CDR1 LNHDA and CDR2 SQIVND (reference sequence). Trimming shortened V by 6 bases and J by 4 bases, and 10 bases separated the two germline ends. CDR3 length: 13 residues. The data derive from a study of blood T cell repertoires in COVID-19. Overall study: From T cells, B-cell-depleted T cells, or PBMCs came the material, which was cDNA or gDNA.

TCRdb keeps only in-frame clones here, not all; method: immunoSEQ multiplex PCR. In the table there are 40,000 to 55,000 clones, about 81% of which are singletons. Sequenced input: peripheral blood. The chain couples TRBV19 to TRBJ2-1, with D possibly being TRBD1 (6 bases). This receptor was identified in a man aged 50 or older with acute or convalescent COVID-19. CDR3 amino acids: CASSQGQYNEQFF. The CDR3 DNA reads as TGTGCCAGTAGCCAAGGACAGTACAATGAGCAGTTCTTC. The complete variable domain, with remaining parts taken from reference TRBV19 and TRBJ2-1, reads DGGITQSPKYLFRKEGQNVTLSCEQNLNHDAMYWYRQDPGQGLRLIYYSQIVNDFQKGDIAEGYSVSREKKESFPLTVTSAQKNPTAFYLCASSQGQYNEQFFGPGTRLTVL.